Here is one TCR beta chain with its context. The junction does not match germline at one end; this may be a read error. This sample is part of a study of cytomegalovirus exposure and HLA in healthy donors. This CDR3 comprises 22 residues. CDR1 SSHAT and CDR2 FNYEAQ come from the germline V gene (reference sequence). 13 Jbeta primers and 60 Vbeta primers were used for the PCR. Clones were read by immunoSEQ multiplex PCR, and TCRdb kept only the in-frame ones, dropping some. The sample includes under 200,000 clones, approximately 81% of them seen just once. This chain uses TRBV7-7 with TRBJ2-2, with 13 bases lining up with TRBD2. The receptor was derived from a woman between 18 and 29 years old in good health and CMV-seronegative. Sequenced input: PBMCs. The CDR3 DNA follows: TGTGCTAGCAGCGCTCCCGGGGGGGGCGACGGACTAGCGGGAGTATCCAACGGGGAGCTGTTTTTT. Translation gives CASSAPGGGDGLAGVSNGELFF.